This TCR beta chain emerged from a study of monozygotic twins with cystic fibrosis listed by TCRdb under 2021. With respect to the entire study: Barcoded libraries were prepared from 2.5 to 3.5 micrograms of fragmented DNA with approximately 16 PCR cycles. The study compared TCR beta repertoires within and between 16 monozygotic twin pairs with cystic fibrosis to assess genetic influence on V and J gene usage. The cohort included ten female and six male twin pairs, mostly children and adolescents, aged about 2.0 to 36.4 years with a median of 9.1 years. On the day blood was drawn, the twins' weight-for-height and FEVPerc (FEV1 disease centile) were ranked against those of the 1,060 cohort participants. Data for three of the twin pairs had been reported previously in another context. Overall study outcomes, separate from this receptor: Simpson clonality was generally low (median approximately 0.0091), suggesting a naive-dominated repertoire, with higher clonality in the most severely affected patients. V gene usage was most similar to the co-twin in 13 of 16 pairs, and J usage was most similar to the co-twin in 8 of 16 pairs, which suggests genetic constraints. Only a small cohort was studied, and no association of shared CDR3 numbers with age, concordance or disease severity was found. Monozygotic CF twin pairs shared significantly more nucleotide-identical clonotypes within each pair than unrelated CF individuals shared with one another (P = 0.000026, Mann-Whitney).

Regarding this clone: The antigen it binds to is not known. Base qualities are not at hand, and no much larger clone is one base apart.

TCR beta CDR3 regions were amplified by multiplex PCR using the immunoSEQ immune profiling system, following the manufacturer's instructions. An Illumina NextSeq system was used for sequencing. In the source study's methods: Sequence data were processed on the immunoSEQ Analyzer platform, and clonality was calculated as the square root of Simpson's index of productive rearrangements. Similarity in V and J usage was quantified by Jensen-Shannon distance, and CDR3 generation probabilities were calculated with OLGA. Shared CDR3 sequences were searched against the immuneACCESS database (August 2020) and VDJdb (December 2020). TCRdb holds this immuneACCESS table with in-frame rearrangements only. Some clones are missing; in checked studies, unresolved V genes explain under half, and the rest has no known cause. Clone size and the V and J calls come from that table; the DNA yielded D and trimming. The sample table holds about 7,500 clones, of which about 93% were seen once. The ten biggest clones cover about 0.49% of the sample.

Trimming leaves V shorter by 4 bases and J shorter by 5 bases, with the junction holding 18 bases beyond the gene matches. The CDR3 runs 19 residues from the cysteine to the phenylalanine. Only the CDR3 portion is preserved as DNA: 57 bases, with reading frame beginning at the first base. Per the germline V gene, SGDLS is the CDR1 and YYNGEE is the CDR2. The twin pairs came from the European Cystic Fibrosis Twin and Sibling Study Cohort, which recruited patients from 158 CF clinics across 14 European countries. Zygosity and CFTR genotype were confirmed in-house, and zygosity was tested by multiplex PCR of nine short tandem repeat loci. Peripheral blood was taken from each twin, and clinical parameters were recorded on the day of blood sampling. Phenol/chloroform extraction was used to isolate genomic DNA from peripheral blood cells, and the DNA was then kept in TE buffer at 4 degrees C.

The chain employs TRBV9 and TRBJ2-2, and TRBD2 matches 9 of the central bases. This clonotype originated in a boy aged 2 to 9 with cystic fibrosis. The specimen sequenced was blood. Here is the DNA: TGTGCCAGCAGCTCCGGGGGAGCGGGGGGACCGAGGGGGACCGGGGAGCTGTTTTTT. Its coded protein is CASSSGGAGGPRGTGELFF.